This entry describes one TCR beta chain. Its target is unknown. This sample is drawn from a study of cytomegalovirus exposure and HLA in healthy donors. Study-wide results and limits: Specificity of a few CMV-associated chains for CMV antigens was verified in vitro. A list of approximately 160 TCR beta chains associated with cytomegalovirus was given. In the 130 or so validation repertoires, a later analysis found that first-cohort TCR clusters tended to co-occur.

Losses at the gene ends were 5 bases for V and 2 bases for J; bases not matched to a gene: 8. The CDR3 loop spans 15 amino acids. Germline CDR1 KGHSH, CDR2 LQKENI. Among the 110 or so subjects of the validation cohort, separate from the roughly 730-subject first cohort, were the donors. TCRdb's table, derived via immunoSEQ multiplex PCR, lists solely in-frame clones and lacks some. The table has 150,000 to 200,000 clones, 86% seen once; the top ten hold 7.2%. Sequenced input: PBMCs. V usage is TRBV18 and J usage is TRBJ2-7; TRBD1 matches at 8 bases. The clonotype was recovered from a man aged 25 to 40 in good health and CMV-seropositive. The CDR3 region has the DNA TGTGCCAGCTCAGCACAGGGGGTTAATGCCTACGAGCAGTACTTC. Its translation: CASSAQGVNAYEQYF.